This T cell receptor beta chain was recorded in a study of shared clonotypes between healthy human individuals. Study-wide results and limits: Across a few donors, naive CD4 shared 5% to 6.5%, naive CD8 more than 3%, memory CD4 2% to 2.5%, memory CD8 0.4%. Memory subsets generally showed smaller estimated richness than naive subsets did.

About this clone itself: Its antigen is unidentified.

CDR1 and CDR2 (germline): MNHNS, SASEGT. The CDR3 consists of 12 residues. V was trimmed by 5 bases and J by 8 bases, leaving 12 bases between them. Clones were read by immunoSEQ multiplex PCR, and TCRdb kept only the in-frame ones, dropping some. The sample carries some 2,400,000 clones, more than 90% recorded once. Sample: naive CD4+ T cells sorted from blood. Indicated subset: CD45RA+ positively selected. The V and J genes are TRBV6-1 and TRBJ1-2, with D possibly matching TRBD1 (6 bases). The sequence was obtained from a man younger than 35 in good health. CDR3 sequence (DNA): TGTGCCAGCAGTAGGACAGCCTCGGGCTACACCTTC. This gives the protein CASSRTASGYTF.